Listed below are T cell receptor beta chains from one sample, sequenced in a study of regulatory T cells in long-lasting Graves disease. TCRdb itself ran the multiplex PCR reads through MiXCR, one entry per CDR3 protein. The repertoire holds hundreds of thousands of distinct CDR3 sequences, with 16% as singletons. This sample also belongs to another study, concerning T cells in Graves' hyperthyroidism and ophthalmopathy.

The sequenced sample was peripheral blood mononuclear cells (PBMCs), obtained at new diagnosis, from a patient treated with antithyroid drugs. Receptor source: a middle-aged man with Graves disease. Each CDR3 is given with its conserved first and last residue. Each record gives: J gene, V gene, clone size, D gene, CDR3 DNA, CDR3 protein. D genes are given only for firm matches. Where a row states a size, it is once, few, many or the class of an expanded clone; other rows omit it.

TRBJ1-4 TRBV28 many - TGTGCCAGCAGTTTATTGGGACCCTTTAATGAAAAACTGTTTTTT CASSLLGPFNEKLFF
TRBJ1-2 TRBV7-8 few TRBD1 TGTGCCAGCAGCACCGGGACAGGGGACTATGGCTACACCTTC CASSTGTGDYGYTF
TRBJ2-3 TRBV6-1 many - TGTGCCAGCACCTCCTTCGTCGGGGCCAGTGGTTCAGATACGCAGTATTTT CASTSFVGASGSDTQYF
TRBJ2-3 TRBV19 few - TGTGCCAGTAGTATCAGATACCCAGATACGCAGTATTTT CASSIRYPDTQYF
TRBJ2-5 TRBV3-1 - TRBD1 TGTGCCAGCAGCCTCGGACAGGGGGCGTGGGAGACCCAGTACTTC CASSLGQGAWETQYF
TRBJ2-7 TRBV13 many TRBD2 TGTGCCAGCAGCGCGGGACTATTAGGCGAGCAGTACTTC CASSAGLLGEQYF
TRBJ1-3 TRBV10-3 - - TGTGCCATCAGTGAGTCGTCAGGTCCTGGAAACACCATATATTTT CAISESSGPGNTIYF
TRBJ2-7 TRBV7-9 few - TGTGCCAGCAGCTCGCCAGGGTGGTCCTACGAGCAGTACTTC CASSSPGWSYEQYF
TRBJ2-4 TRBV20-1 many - TGCAGTGCTATGGGACTCAGAGAAGCCAAAAACATTCAGTACTTC CSAMGLREAKNIQYF
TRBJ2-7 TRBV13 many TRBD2 TGTGCCAGCAGTTTACGGCTAGCGGGTTCCTACGAGCAGTACTTC CASSLRLAGSYEQYF
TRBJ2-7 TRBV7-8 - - TGTGCCAGCAGCTTAGACGGCAGCACCTACGAGCAGTACTTC CASSLDGSTYEQYF
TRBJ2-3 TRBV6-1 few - TGTGCCGGCAAGCGATTCTCCGGACAGACAGATACGCAGTATTTT CAGKRFSGQTDTQYF
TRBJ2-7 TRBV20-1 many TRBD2 TGCAGTGCTAGTTTGAGACTAGCGGGGGGGCACGAGCAGTACTTC CSASLRLAGGHEQYF
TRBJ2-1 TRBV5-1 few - TGCGCCAGCAGCTTGAACGCCCTAGCATCCGATGAGCAGTTCTTC CASSLNALASDEQFF
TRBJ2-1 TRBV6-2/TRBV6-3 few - TGTGCCAGCAGGCCCCCTCGTCGAGGCCCCTACAATGAGCAGTTCTTC CASRPPRRGPYNEQFF
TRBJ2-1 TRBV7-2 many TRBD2 TGTGCCAGCAGCCAAGGACTAGCGGGGGGGAATGAGCAGTTCTTC CASSQGLAGGNEQFF
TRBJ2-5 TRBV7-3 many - TGTGCCAGCAGCTTAAATCCGGCGGAGACCCAGTACTTC CASSLNPAETQYF
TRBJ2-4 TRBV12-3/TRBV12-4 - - TGTGCCAGCAGCGTACAGGTAGCCAAAAACATTCAGTACTTC CASSVQVAKNIQYF
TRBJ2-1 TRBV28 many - TGTGCCAGCGTATCCTTTGGGGCTAGCGCCAAGGAGCAGTTCTTC CASVSFGASAKEQFF
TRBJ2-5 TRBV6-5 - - TGTGCCAGCAGTTACTTACCCTCCGGGACGGGACAAGAGACCCAGTACTTC CASSYLPSGTGQETQYF
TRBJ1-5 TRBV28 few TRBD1 TGTGCCAGCAGCCCCAGGACAGGGTGGGGTCAGCCCCAGCATTTT CASSPRTGWGQPQHF
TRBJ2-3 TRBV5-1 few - TGCGCCAGCAGCTTGCCGACAGAGCCTAGCACAGATACGCAGTATTTT CASSLPTEPSTDTQYF
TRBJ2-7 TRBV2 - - TGTGCCAGCAGTGAAACGCGGCCGGGGTCGGCCGAGCAGTACTTC CASSETRPGSAEQYF
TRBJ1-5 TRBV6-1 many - TGTGCCAGCATGCTAATCGAACAGGGAAGACAGCCCCAGCATTTT CASMLIEQGRQPQHF
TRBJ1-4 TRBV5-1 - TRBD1 TGCGCCAGCAGCTTGGGGACAGGTGTAGGGGCAACTAATGAAAAACTGTTTTTT CASSLGTGVGATNEKLFF
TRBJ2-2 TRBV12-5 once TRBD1 TGTGCTAGTGGCCCGGGACAGGGGGCCGCCGGGGATCTGTTTTTT CASGPGQGAAGDLFF
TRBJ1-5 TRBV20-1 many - TGCAGTGCTAGAGCCGCCACATTCAATCAGCCCCAGCATTTT CSARAATFNQPQHF
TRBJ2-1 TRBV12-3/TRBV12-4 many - TGTGCCAGCAGTTCACCAGGGTTTGCCTACAATGAGCAGTTCTTC CASSSPGFAYNEQFF
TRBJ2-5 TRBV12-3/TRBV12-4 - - TGTGCCAGCAGTTTAAGTAGCGAAGAGACCCAGTACTTC CASSLSSEETQYF
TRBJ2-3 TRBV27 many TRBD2 TGTGCCAGCAGCCGCCCTCTAGCGGGGGGTACAGATACGCAGTATTTT CASSRPLAGGTDTQYF
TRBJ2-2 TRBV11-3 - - TGTGCCAGCAGCTTAGACCGACGCGGCCCAAACACCGGGGAGCTGTTTTTT CASSLDRRGPNTGELFF
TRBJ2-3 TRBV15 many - TGTGCCACCAGCAGAGGGGGTCGGGGAGGCACAGATACGCAGTATTTT CATSRGGRGGTDTQYF
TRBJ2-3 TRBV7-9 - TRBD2 TGTGCCAGCAGCCCGACAAACCCTAGGGACTATAGCACAGATACGCAGTATTTT CASSPTNPRDYSTDTQYF
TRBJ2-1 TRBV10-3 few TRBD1 TGTGCCATCAGTGATTCGGGACAGGGATATGAGCAGTTCTTC CAISDSGQGYEQFF
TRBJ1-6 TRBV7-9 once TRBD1 TGTGCCAGCAGCCTAACAGGGGCTTCTCCCGATTCACCCCTCCACTTT CASSLTGASPDSPLHF
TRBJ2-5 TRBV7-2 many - TGTGCCAGCAGCTTAGCTGGGACCAAAATGAGAAAAGAGACCCAGTACTTC CASSLAGTKMRKETQYF
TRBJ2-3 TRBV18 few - TGTGCCAGCTCACTAATTCCAGATACGCAGTATTTT CASSLIPDTQYF
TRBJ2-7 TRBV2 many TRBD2 TGTGCCAGCAAACGACTAGCGGGGGAGAACGAGCAGTACTTC CASKRLAGENEQYF
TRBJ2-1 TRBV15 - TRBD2 TGTGCCACCAGCAGCGACCTAGCGGGGGGTAGCAATGAGCAGTTCTTC CATSSDLAGGSNEQFF
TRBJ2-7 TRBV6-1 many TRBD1 TGTGCCAGCAGCGGACAGGGTCCCACCTACGAGCAGTACTTC CASSGQGPTYEQYF
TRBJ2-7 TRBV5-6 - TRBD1 TGTGCCAGCAGCTCAGGGGTGTTAGTGGGACAGGGGGACTCCTACGAGCAGTACTTC CASSSGVLVGQGDSYEQYF
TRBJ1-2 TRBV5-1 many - TGCGCCAACAGCTTGGAGGACGGATCCTATGGCTACACCTTC CANSLEDGSYGYTF
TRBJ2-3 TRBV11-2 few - TGTGCCAGCAGCTCTCCGGGACACCCCACAGATACGCAGTATTTT CASSSPGHPTDTQYF
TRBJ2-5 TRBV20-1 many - TGCAGTGCTAGCGGGTTTCGTGGGAGTCAAGAGACCCAGTACTTC CSASGFRGSQETQYF
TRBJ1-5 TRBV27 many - TGTGCCAGCTGTCTGAAGGGACTTAGCAATCAGCCCCAGCATTTT CASCLKGLSNQPQHF
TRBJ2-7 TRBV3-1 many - TGTGCCAGCAGCCCCAGCCCAGCCTCCTACGAGCAGTACTTC CASSPSPASYEQYF
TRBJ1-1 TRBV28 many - TGTGCCAGCAGTGCCATTCAGGGGTTTGGAAACACTGAAGCTTTCTTT CASSAIQGFGNTEAFF
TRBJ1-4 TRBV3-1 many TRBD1 TGTGCCAGCAGCCCTGTTGCTGGACAGGGTCTTTCGGGTGAAAAACTGTTTTTT CASSPVAGQGLSGEKLFF
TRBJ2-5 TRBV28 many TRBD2 TGTGCCAGCAGTTTAGACGGGGGGGCTCAAGAGACCCAGTACTTC CASSLDGGAQETQYF
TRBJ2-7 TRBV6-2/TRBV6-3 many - TGTGCCAGCAGACCTCCTCGTTGGGCCTACGAGCAGTACTTC CASRPPRWAYEQYF
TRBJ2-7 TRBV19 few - TGTGCCAGTAGCTGGGGTCCTTACTACGAGCAGTACTTC CASSWGPYYEQYF
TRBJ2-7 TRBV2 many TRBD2 TGTGCCAGCAGTGCACTAGCGGGGGGCGACGAGCAGTACTTC CASSALAGGDEQYF
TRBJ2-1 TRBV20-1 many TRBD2 TGCAGTGCTAGGCGGACTAGCGGGGGCAATGAGCAGTTCTTC CSARRTSGGNEQFF
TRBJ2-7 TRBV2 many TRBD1 TGTGCCAGCAGGGCACCGGGACAGGGGGCCGGGGCCTACTACGAGCAGTACTTC CASRAPGQGAGAYYEQYF
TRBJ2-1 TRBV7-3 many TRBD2 TGTGCCAGCAGACCCAGCGGGGGGGCAGATGAGCAGTTCTTC CASRPSGGADEQFF